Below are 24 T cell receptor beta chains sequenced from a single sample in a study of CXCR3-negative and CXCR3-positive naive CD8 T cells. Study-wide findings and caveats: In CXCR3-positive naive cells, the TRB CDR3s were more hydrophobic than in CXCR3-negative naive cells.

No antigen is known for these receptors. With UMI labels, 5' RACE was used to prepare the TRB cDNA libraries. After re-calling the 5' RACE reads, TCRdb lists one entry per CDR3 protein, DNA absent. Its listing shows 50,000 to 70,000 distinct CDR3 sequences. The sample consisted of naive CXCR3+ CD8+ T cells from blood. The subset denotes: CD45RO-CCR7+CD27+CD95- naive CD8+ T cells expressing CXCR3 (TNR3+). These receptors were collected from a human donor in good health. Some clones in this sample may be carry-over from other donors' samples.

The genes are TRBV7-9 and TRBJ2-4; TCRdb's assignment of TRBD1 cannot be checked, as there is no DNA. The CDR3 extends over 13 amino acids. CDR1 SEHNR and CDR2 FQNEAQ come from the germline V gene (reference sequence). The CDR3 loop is CASSLGQENIQYF. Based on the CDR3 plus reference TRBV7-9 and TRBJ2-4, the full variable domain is DTGVSQNPRHKITKRGQNVTFRCDPISEHNRLYWYRQTLGQGPEFLTYFQNEAQLEKSRLLSDRFSAERPKGSFSTLEIQRTEQGDSAMYLCASSLGQENIQYFGAGTRLSVL.

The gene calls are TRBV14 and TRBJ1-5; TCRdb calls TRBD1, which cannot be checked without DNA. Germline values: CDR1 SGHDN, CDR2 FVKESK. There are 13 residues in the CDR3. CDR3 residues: CASSQGHLGPQHF. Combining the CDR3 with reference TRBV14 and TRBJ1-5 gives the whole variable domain EAGVTQFPSHSVIEKGQTVTLRCDPISGHDNLYWYRRVMGKEIKFLLHFVKESKQDESGMPNNRFLAERTGGTYSTLKVQPAELEDSGVYFCASSQGHLGPQHFGDGTRLSIL.

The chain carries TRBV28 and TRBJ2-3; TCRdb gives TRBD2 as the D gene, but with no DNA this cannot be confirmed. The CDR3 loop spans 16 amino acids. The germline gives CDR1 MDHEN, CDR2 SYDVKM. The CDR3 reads CASTLGLAGGPDTQYF.

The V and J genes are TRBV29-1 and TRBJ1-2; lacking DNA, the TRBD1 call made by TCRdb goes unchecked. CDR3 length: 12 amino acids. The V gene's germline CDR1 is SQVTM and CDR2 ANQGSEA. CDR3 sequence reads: CSAAGENYGYTF. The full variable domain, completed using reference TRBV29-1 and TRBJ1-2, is SAVISQKPSRDICQRGTSLTIQCQVDSQVTMMFWYRQQPGQSLTLIATANQGSEATYESGFVIDKFPISRPNLTFSTLTVSNMSPEDSSIYLCSAAGENYGYTFGSGTRLTVV.

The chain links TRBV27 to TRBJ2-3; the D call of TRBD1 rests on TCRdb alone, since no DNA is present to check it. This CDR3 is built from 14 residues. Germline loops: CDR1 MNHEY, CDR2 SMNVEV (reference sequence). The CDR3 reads CASGGGGYTDTQYF.

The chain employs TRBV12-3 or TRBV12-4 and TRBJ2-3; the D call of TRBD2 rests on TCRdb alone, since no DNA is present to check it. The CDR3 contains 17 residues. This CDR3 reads CASSHQTSGDQTDTQYF.

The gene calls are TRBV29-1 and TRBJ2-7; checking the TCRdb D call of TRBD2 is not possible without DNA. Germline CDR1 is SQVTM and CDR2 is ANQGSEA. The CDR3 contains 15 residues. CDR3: CSVEDRSGILYEQYF.

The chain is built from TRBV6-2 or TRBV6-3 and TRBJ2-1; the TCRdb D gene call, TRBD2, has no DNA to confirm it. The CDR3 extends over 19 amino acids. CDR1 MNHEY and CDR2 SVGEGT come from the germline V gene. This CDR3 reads CASSYPSVPTSGFYNEQFF.

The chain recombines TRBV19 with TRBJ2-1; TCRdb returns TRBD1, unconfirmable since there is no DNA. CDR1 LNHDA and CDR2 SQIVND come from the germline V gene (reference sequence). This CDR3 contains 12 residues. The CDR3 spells CASNDRDHEQFF.

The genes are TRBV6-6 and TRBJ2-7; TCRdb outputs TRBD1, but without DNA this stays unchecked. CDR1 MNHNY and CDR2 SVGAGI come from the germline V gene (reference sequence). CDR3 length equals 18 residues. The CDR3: CASSWTGGPAMANYEQYF.

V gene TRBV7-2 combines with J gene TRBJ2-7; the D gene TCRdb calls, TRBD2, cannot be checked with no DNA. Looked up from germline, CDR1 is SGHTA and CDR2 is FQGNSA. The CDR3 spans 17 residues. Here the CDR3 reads CASSLSSDRAPSYEQYF.

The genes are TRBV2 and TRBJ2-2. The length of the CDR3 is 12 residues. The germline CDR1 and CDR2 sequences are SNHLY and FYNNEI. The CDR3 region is CASSERTGELFF.

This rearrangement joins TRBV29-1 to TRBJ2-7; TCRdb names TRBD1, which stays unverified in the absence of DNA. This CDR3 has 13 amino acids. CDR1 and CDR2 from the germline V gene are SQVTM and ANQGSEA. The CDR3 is CSVGSGYSYEQYF.

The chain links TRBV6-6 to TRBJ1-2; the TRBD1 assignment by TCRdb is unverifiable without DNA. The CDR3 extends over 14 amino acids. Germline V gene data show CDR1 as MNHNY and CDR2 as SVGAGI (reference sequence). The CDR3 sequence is CASSPAGVDYGYTF.

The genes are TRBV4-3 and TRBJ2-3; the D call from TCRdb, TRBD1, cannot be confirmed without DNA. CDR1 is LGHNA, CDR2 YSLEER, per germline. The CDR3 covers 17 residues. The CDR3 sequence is CASSQEFVGSALDTQYF.

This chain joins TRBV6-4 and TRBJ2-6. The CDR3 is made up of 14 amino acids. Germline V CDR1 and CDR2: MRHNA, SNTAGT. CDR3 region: CASSDNSGANVLTF.

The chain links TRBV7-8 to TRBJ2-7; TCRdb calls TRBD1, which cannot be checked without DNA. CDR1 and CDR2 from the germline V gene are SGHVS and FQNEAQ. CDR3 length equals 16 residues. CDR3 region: CASSLAGQGAKNEQYF.

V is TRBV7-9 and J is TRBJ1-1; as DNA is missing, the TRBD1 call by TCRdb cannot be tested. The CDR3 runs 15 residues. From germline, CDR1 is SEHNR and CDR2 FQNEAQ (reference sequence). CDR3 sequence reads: CASRPQTGGNTEAFF. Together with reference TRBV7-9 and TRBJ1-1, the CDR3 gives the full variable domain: DTGVSQNPRHKITKRGQNVTFRCDPISEHNRLYWYRQTLGQGPEFLTYFQNEAQLEKSRLLSDRFSAERPKGSFSTLEIQRTEQGDSAMYLCASRPQTGGNTEAFFGQGTRLTVV.

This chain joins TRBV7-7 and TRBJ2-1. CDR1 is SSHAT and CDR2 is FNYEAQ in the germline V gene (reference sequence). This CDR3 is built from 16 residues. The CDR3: CASSLGAGSSYNEQFF.

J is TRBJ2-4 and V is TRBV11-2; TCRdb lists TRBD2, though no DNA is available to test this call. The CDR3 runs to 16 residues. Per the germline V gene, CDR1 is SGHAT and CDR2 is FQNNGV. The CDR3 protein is CASSSRLAAAKNIQYF.

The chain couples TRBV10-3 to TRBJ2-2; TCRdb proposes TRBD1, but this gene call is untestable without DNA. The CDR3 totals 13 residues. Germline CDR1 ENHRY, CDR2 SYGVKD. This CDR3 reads CAGQGANTGELFF.

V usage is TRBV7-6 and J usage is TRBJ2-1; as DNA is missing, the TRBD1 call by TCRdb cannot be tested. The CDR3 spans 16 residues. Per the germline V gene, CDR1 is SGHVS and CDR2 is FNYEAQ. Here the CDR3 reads CASSLSTGEIYNEQFF.

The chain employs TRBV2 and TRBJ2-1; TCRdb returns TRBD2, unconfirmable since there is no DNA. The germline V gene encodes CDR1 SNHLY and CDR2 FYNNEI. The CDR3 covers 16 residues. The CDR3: CASSPLAGGSYNEQFF.

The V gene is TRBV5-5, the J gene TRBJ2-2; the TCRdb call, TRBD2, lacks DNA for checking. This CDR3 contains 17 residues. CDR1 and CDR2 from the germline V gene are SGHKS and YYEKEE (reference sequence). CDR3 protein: CASSGPRGVSDTGELFF.